What follows are 30 T cell receptor beta chains derived from one specimen sequenced in a study of blood T cell repertoires in COVID-19. The table came from immunoSEQ multiplex PCR; TCRdb's copy has only in-frame clones and leaves some out. The sample lists tens of thousands of clones; around four fifths were seen once. The sequencing input was peripheral blood. Source of these receptors: a man between 60 and 75 years old with active COVID-19.

The chain is built from TRBV9 and TRBJ2-3; 13 bases agree with TRBD2. The V and J ends lost 4 bases and 0 bases, in that order; junction bases with no gene match: 8. Germline loops: CDR1 SGDLS, CDR2 YYNGEE. The CDR3 contains 18 residues. The CDR3 region has the DNA TGTGCCAGCAGCTTCCGGACTAGCGGGGGCCATAGCACAGATACGCAGTATTTT. It codes for CASSFRTSGGHSTDTQYF.

The V and J genes are TRBV19 and TRBJ2-7, with D perhaps matching TRBD1 (6 bases). Germline lookup yields CDR1 LNHDA and CDR2 SQIVND (reference sequence). The CDR3 is 14 amino acids. V lost 3 bases and J lost 3, with 12 bases in between. The DNA for the CDR3 is TGTGCCAGTAGTATGGGGGCGCGGGTCTACGAGCAGTACTTC. Translation gives CASSMGARVYEQYF.

This clone was counted between two and nine times. The rearrangement links TRBV28 to TRBJ2-7, with TRBD1 matching over 12 bases. Germline lookup yields CDR1 MDHEN and CDR2 SYDVKM. This CDR3 contains 17 residues. V lost 5 bases and J lost 3; bases outside the gene matches: 11. DNA of the CDR3: TGTGCCAGCAGTCCGGGACAGGGGGCTAATAGGGACTACGAGCAGTACTTC. It translates to CASSPGQGANRDYEQYF.

This clone was seen just once. The V call is TRBV6-5, the J call TRBJ1-2; 7 nucleotides line up with TRBD1. The V segment lost 7 bases and the J segment 7 bases; nucleotides outside the gene matches: 12. The CDR3 covers 14 residues. Germline lookup yields CDR1 MNHEY and CDR2 SVGAGI. The CDR3 coding sequence is TGTGCCAGCACCCCAAGAGGGGGCGCGGGTGGCTACACCTTC. The encoded protein is CASTPRGGAGGYTF.

The chain has TRBV19 and TRBJ1-2, with D perhaps TRBD1 (6 bases). CDR3 length equals 12 residues. The V end lost 9 bases, the J end lost 6 bases, and 14 bases lay between the germline ends. Germline CDR1 LNHDA, CDR2 SQIVND (reference sequence). The CDR3 spells CASTTGYHGYTF. The DNA of the CDR3 is TGTGCCAGCACTACAGGGTATCATGGCTACACCTTC.

This chain uses TRBV7-9 with TRBJ1-1, with 8 bases identical to TRBD1. The ends lost 3 bases at V and 0 bases at J; junction bases unmatched: 0. CDR1 is SEHNR, CDR2 FQNEAQ, per germline (reference sequence). The CDR3 has 14 amino acids. This chain's CDR3 is CASSLDRVNTEAFF. CDR3 nucleotides: TGTGCCAGCAGCTTGGACAGGGTGAACACTGAAGCTTTCTTT.

This clone was observed a few times. The chain couples TRBV7-7 to TRBJ2-7, with TRBD1 matching 7 bases. This CDR3 has 15 residues. Germline V CDR1 and CDR2: SSHAT, FNYEAQ (reference sequence). The trim removed 1 base at V and 2 bases at J, leaving 5 bases unmatched. The CDR3 region has the DNA TGTGCCAGCAGCTTAGTCGACAGGGAAACCTACGAGCAGTACTTC. This sequence encodes CASSLVDRETYEQYF.

The chain recombines TRBV24-1 with TRBJ2-3; possibly TRBD2 for D (6 bases). CDR3 length: 13 residues. V lost 2 bases and J lost 11, with 13 bases in between. CDR1 KGHDR and CDR2 SFDVKD come from the germline V gene. The CDR3 reads CATSDWTAGGQYF. The CDR3, as DNA: TGTGCCACCAGTGATTGGACGGCCGGGGGGCAGTATTTT.

This clone was observed once. This chain links TRBV6-7 with TRBJ2-1; D is ambiguous. TRBV6-7 is labeled an ORF, and its function is uncertain. The CDR3 is 14 amino acids. Trimming took off 8 bases at V and 8 bases at J, with 19 bases between the two ends. The CDR3 spells CASPSYPWRHEQFF. In DNA form, the CDR3 reads TGTGCCAGCCCCAGTTACCCATGGCGGCATGAGCAGTTCTTC.

This rearrangement joins TRBV5-1 to TRBJ2-3, with 10 bases that match TRBD1. Germline V gene lookup returns CDR1 SGHRS and CDR2 YFSETQ. CDR3 length: 16 amino acids. The junction had 10 bases not matched to a gene; V was cut back by 4 bases and J by 5 bases. The CDR3 is CASSRRWTGGGDTQYF. The DNA of the CDR3 is TGCGCCAGCAGCAGACGGTGGACAGGGGGAGGAGATACGCAGTATTTT.

The chain links TRBV24-1 to TRBJ1-5; 8 nucleotides match TRBD1. CDR3 length: 15 residues. Trimming took 6 bases from V and 3 from J; bases not matched to a gene: 6. Germline loops: CDR1 KGHDR, CDR2 SFDVKD. The CDR3 sequence: CATSKGQGTNQPQHF. In DNA form, the CDR3 reads TGTGCCACCAGTAAAGGACAGGGTACCAATCAGCCCCAGCATTTT.

The V gene is TRBV28, the J gene TRBJ2-3; 12 bases line up with TRBD1. CDR1 and CDR2 from the germline V gene are MDHEN and SYDVKM. V lost 5 bases, J lost 4 bases, and 10 bases stayed unmatched. This CDR3 contains 17 residues. In nucleotides, the CDR3 is TGTGCCAGCAGTCCGGCGCTCGGGACAGGGGGCGCAGATACGCAGTATTTT. Protein sequence: CASSPALGTGGADTQYF.

The J gene is TRBJ1-2, the V gene TRBV18, with 7 bases lining up with TRBD1. CDR3 size: 15 residues. Germline-derived CDR1 and CDR2 are KGHSH and LQKENI. V gave up 3 bases and J gave up 4 bases; unmatched junction bases: 8. The CDR3 sequence is CASSPWGQTPYGYTF. The CDR3 bases are TGTGCCAGCTCACCTTGGGGACAGACCCCCTATGGCTACACCTTC.

This clone was observed a few times. The chain combines TRBV2 with TRBJ2-7; D might be TRBD1 (6 bases). CDR3 size: 15 residues. Trimming cost V 7 bases and J 3 bases, with 19 bases left between them. CDR1 is SNHLY and CDR2 is FYNNEI in the germline V gene. The CDR3, as DNA: TGTGCCAGCATGCCTAGGGGGACGGGCTTCTACGAGCAGTACTTC. Its translation is CASMPRGTGFYEQYF.

The rearrangement links TRBV5-5 to TRBJ1-1; D unresolved. The germline V gene encodes CDR1 SGHKS and CDR2 YYEKEE (reference sequence). There are 13 residues in the CDR3. Trimming took 4 bases from V and 1 from J, leaving 8 bases between them. The CDR3, as DNA: TGTGCCAGCAGCACCACACCGAACACTGAAGCTTTCTTT. This codes for CASSTTPNTEAFF.

The V call is TRBV5-1, the J call TRBJ1-2; 9 positions agree with TRBD1. This CDR3 is 13 amino acids long. The V segment lost 4 bases and the J segment 8 bases; nucleotides outside the gene matches: 6. Germline V CDR1 and CDR2: SGHRS, YFSETQ. The CDR3 DNA is TGCGCCAGCAGCAGGGACAGGGAGAAGGGCTACACCTTC. Its translation is CASSRDREKGYTF.

The genes are TRBV7-8 and TRBJ2-1; unclear D gene. Germline V gene lookup returns CDR1 SGHVS and CDR2 FQNEAQ. The CDR3 spans 14 residues. V lost 5 bases and J 6 bases, leaving 14 bases between the germline ends. The CDR3 sequence is CASSPSRRFNEQFF. CDR3 in DNA: TGTGCCAGCAGCCCATCTAGGCGTTTCAATGAGCAGTTCTTC.

The chain couples TRBV27 to TRBJ2-1, with D possibly matching TRBD1 (5 bases). The CDR3 has 13 amino acids. V dropped 5 bases and J dropped 7 bases, with 12 bases sitting between them. From germline, CDR1 is MNHEY and CDR2 SMNVEV (reference sequence). The CDR3 DNA follows: TGTGCCAGCAGTCTAGGGGTTGGGAATGAGCAGTTCTTC. It yields the protein CASSLGVGNEQFF.

V gene TRBV7-8 combines with J gene TRBJ1-5, with a tentative D call TRBD1 (6 bases). The V end was cut by 0 bases, the J end by 1 base, with 13 bases between. The germline CDR1 and CDR2 sequences are SGHVS and FQNEAQ. This CDR3 has 17 amino acids. The CDR3 is CASSLAGGGNSNQPQHF. CDR3 nucleotide sequence: TGTGCCAGCAGCTTAGCGGGAGGGGGTAACAGCAATCAGCCCCAGCATTTT.

This clone has just a few counts. The rearrangement uses TRBV9 and TRBJ2-1, with TRBD1 as a possible D gene (6 bases). V gave up 2 bases and J gave up 4 bases, with 13 bases separating them. This CDR3 has 15 residues. Looked up from germline, CDR1 is SGDLS and CDR2 is YYNGEE. The CDR3 DNA sequence: TGTGCCAGCAGCGTCGCAGGGGAGCCGTACAATGAGCAGTTCTTC. The encoded protein is CASSVAGEPYNEQFF.

In this sample, this clone turned up once. V gene TRBV28 combines with J gene TRBJ1-1; TRBD1 is a possible D gene (5 bases). Germline V gives CDR1 MDHEN, CDR2 SYDVKM. The CDR3 is 13 amino acids. V lost 5 bases to trimming and J lost 5 bases, with 12 bases between them. The CDR3 nucleotides read TGTGCCAGCAGTCAGGCGGGGGAGACTGAAGCTTTCTTT. This gives the protein CASSQAGETEAFF.

The V call is TRBV19, the J call TRBJ2-7; TRBD1 matches 9 bases. This CDR3 spans 15 amino acids. Looked up from germline, CDR1 is LNHDA and CDR2 is SQIVND (reference sequence). V trimming: 6 bases; J trimming: 5 bases; junction bases outside the gene matches: 11. CDR3 sequence reads: CASRRNTGGRDEQYF. CDR3 DNA: TGTGCCAGTAGGAGGAACACAGGGGGCAGGGACGAGCAGTACTTC.

This chain's CDR3 is CASSPLGIGQGTYEQYF. The CDR3 coding sequence is TGTGCCAGCAGCCCGCTCGGGATCGGACAGGGAACCTACGAGCAGTACTTC. The chain uses TRBV4-2 and TRBJ2-7, with 8 bases aligning to TRBD1. The CDR3 is made up of 17 amino acids. The germline V gene encodes CDR1 LGHNA and CDR2 YNFKEQ. V was pared by 4 bases and J by 2 bases, with 13 bases of the junction left unmatched.

The V call is TRBV5-1, the J call TRBJ2-7; D gene uncertain. Trimming took 4 bases from V and 2 from J, leaving 10 bases between them. Per the germline V gene, CDR1 is SGHRS and CDR2 is YFSETQ. The CDR3 sequence is 13 residues long. CDR3 sequence: CASSPAETYEQYF. In nucleotides, the CDR3 is TGCGCCAGCAGCCCGGCGGAGACCTACGAGCAGTACTTC. Combining the CDR3 with reference TRBV5-1 and TRBJ2-7 gives the whole variable domain KAGVTQTPRYLIKTRGQQVTLSCSPISGHRSVSWYQQTPGQGLQFLFEYFSETQRNKGNFPGRFSGRQFSNSRSEMNVSTLELGDSALYLCASSPAETYEQYFGPGTRLTVT.

The chain links TRBV4-2 to TRBJ2-2; 9 bases match TRBD1. This CDR3 is 14 amino acids long. From germline, CDR1 is LGHNA and CDR2 YNFKEQ. The J segment lost 3 bases and the V segment lost 4 bases, leaving 0 bases of the junction unmatched. CDR3 nucleotide sequence: TGTGCCAGCAGCCGGACAGGGGACACCGGGGAGCTGTTTTTT. Translating gives CASSRTGDTGELFF.

The rearrangement links TRBV5-5 to TRBJ1-5, with 7 nucleotides matching TRBD1. Trimming at V came to 2 bases and at J to 2 bases, leaving 7 bases not matched to a gene. Germline V gene lookup returns CDR1 SGHKS and CDR2 YYEKEE (reference sequence). CDR3 length: 16 amino acids. The CDR3 reads CASSFITGVGNQPQHF. In DNA, the CDR3 is TGTGCCAGCAGCTTTATAACAGGGGTGGGCAATCAGCCCCAGCATTTT.

J is TRBJ2-3 and V is TRBV5-1, with 10 bases fitting TRBD1. Germline values: CDR1 SGHRS, CDR2 YFSETQ. The CDR3 loop spans 15 amino acids. V gave up 3 bases and J gave up 1 base; unmatched junction bases: 2. In nucleotides, the CDR3 is TGCGCCAGCAGCTCCGGGACAGGGGGCACAGATACGCAGTATTTT. Its protein product is CASSSGTGGTDTQYF.

This clone has only a few counts. J is TRBJ2-7 and V is TRBV5-5, with D perhaps TRBD2 (7 bases). V shed 0 bases and J shed 2 bases, with 12 bases lying between them. This CDR3 has 15 residues. Germline CDR1 SGHKS, CDR2 YYEKEE (reference sequence). CDR3 protein: CASSLEGGVTYEQYF. DNA of the CDR3: TGTGCCAGCAGCTTGGAAGGGGGGGTAACCTACGAGCAGTACTTC.

The chain uses TRBV7-9 and TRBJ2-1, with D tentatively TRBD1 (6 bases). Trimming took off 3 bases at V and 5 bases at J, with 11 bases between the two ends. This CDR3 is built from 14 residues. CDR1 and CDR2 (germline): SEHNR, FQNEAQ (reference sequence). The CDR3 bases are TGTGCCAGCAGCTTTGGGGGCGGGCACAATGAGCAGTTCTTC. Translating it yields CASSFGGGHNEQFF.

This rearrangement joins TRBV28 to TRBJ1-1, with 10 bases matching TRBD1. J was trimmed by 12 bases and V by 4 bases; bases with no gene match: 11. Per germline, CDR1 MDHEN and CDR2 SYDVKM. CDR3 size: 14 residues. The CDR3 DNA follows: TGTGCCAGCAGTTCTCCGGGGGGGACAGGGGAAACTTTCTTT. Translated: CASSSPGGTGETFF.